This is a list of T cell receptor beta chains from one sample in a study of circulating CD8 cells and anti-PD-1 response in melanoma. TCRdb reprocessed the reads via MiXCR and lists one record per CDR3 protein. The table records under 450 distinct CDR3 sequences, under 7.5% of them present only once. Source: CD8+ T cells from PBMCs, taken at baseline or after one month of anti-PD-1 therapy (not recorded which). These receptors came from a human donor with melanoma. The CDR3 runs from the conserved cysteine through the conserved F or W. D genes are given only for firm matches. Size tells how often a clone was seen, or its class if it is expanded.

cdr3_length: 13
v_call: TRBV19
clone_size: large
d_call: TRBD1
j_call: TRBJ2-7
cdr3_nt: TGTGCCAGTAGAGACAGGGGGCTCTACGAGCAGTACTTC
cdr3_aa: CASRDRGLYEQYF

cdr3_length: 16
v_call: TRBV12-3/TRBV12-4
clone_size: medium-sized
d_call: TRBD1
j_call: TRBJ1-6
cdr3_nt: TGTGCCAGCAGTCGCCGGGACAGGGGGGCGGATTCACCCCTCCACTTT
cdr3_aa: CASSRRDRGADSPLHF

cdr3_length: 18
v_call: TRBV27
clone_size: large
d_call: .
j_call: TRBJ2-7
cdr3_nt: TGTGCCAGCAGTTTAGATAAACCCAGACTGGGTAGTGACTACGAGCAGTACTTC
cdr3_aa: CASSLDKPRLGSDYEQYF

cdr3_length: 12
v_call: TRBV12-3/TRBV12-4
clone_size: large
d_call: .
j_call: TRBJ1-1
cdr3_nt: TGTGCCAGCAGCCAAGGTGGGACGGGGATGATCTTT
cdr3_aa: CASSQGGTGMIF

cdr3_length: 15
v_call: TRBV20-1
clone_size: medium-sized
d_call: .
j_call: TRBJ2-1
cdr3_nt: TGCAGTGCTAGAGACCGGGACTCCTACTACAATGAGCAGTTCTTC
cdr3_aa: CSARDRDSYYNEQFF

cdr3_length: 16
v_call: TRBV28
clone_size: large
d_call: .
j_call: TRBJ1-5
cdr3_nt: TGTGCCAGCAGTTTAGGGGGACGGGCGGGCAATCAGCCCCAGCATTTT
cdr3_aa: CASSLGGRAGNQPQHF

cdr3_length: 13
v_call: TRBV6-6
clone_size: medium-sized
d_call: TRBD2
j_call: TRBJ2-7
cdr3_nt: TGTGCCAGCGGCGGGAGGGTAACCTACGAGCAGTACTTC
cdr3_aa: CASGGRVTYEQYF

cdr3_length: 13
v_call: TRBV7-3
clone_size: large
d_call: TRBD1
j_call: TRBJ2-7
cdr3_nt: TGTGCCAGCAGCTGGACAGGGGATGACGAGCAGTACTTC
cdr3_aa: CASSWTGDDEQYF